The text below deals with one T cell receptor beta chain. Its matching antigen is unknown. The method was immunoSEQ multiplex PCR; TCRdb's version includes in-frame clones alone and lacks a portion of them. Of 29,000 or so clones listed, roughly 91% were seen once; the top ten hold 10% to 15%. This specimen belongs to a study of T cells in localized non-small cell lung cancer. Study-wide findings and caveats: Analysis by sequencing included only one tumor region, so heterogeneity remains possible. Clonality of T cells reached its maximum in uninvolved adjacent lung, surpassing tumor.

The sequences come from peripheral blood, collected before any cancer treatment. The clonotype comes from a female donor older than 55 with stage III squamous cell lung carcinoma.

Here the CDR3 reads CASSEATGREETQYF. The CDR3, as DNA: TGTGCCAGCAGTGAAGCGACCGGCAGGGAAGAGACCCAGTACTTC. This rearrangement joins TRBV2 to TRBJ2-5; possibly TRBD1 for D (5 bases). The CDR3 runs to 15 residues. Germline loops: CDR1 SNHLY, CDR2 FYNNEI. The V and J ends lost 0 bases and 3 bases respectively, with 11 bases between them.